The 10 T cell receptor beta chains below all came from one sample that was sequenced in a study of shared clonotypes between healthy human individuals. Sequencing was performed with immunoSEQ multiplex PCR; in TCRdb, only in-frame clones are kept and a portion is missing. The sample yields under 650,000 clones, about 95% seen once. The specimen sequenced was naive CD4+ T cells sorted from blood. Sample subset: CD45RA+ positively selected. These receptors originate from a woman in her 30s in good health.

This clone was picked up a small number of times. CDR3 DNA: TGTGCCAGCAGTTTGGGGCTGGAGCCCCAGCATTTT. Protein sequence: CASSLGLEPQHF. The gene calls are TRBV28 and TRBJ1-5; D may be TRBD1 (5 bases). Trimming pared 3 bases from V and 8 bases from J, leaving 8 bases between. The V gene's germline CDR1 is MDHEN and CDR2 SYDVKM. The CDR3 sequence is 12 residues long.

The chain couples TRBV6-5 to TRBJ2-1; 11 bases match TRBD2. V shed 8 bases, J shed 8 bases, and the junction held 8 bases outside the gene matches. Germline CDR1 reads MNHEY; CDR2 reads SVGAGI. The CDR3 contains 14 residues. DNA of the CDR3: TGTGCCAGCGGAGCTAGCGGGAGGCTCCATGAGCAGTTCTTC. Translation gives CASGASGRLHEQFF.

For this clone: Other DNA sequences from this sample encode an identical CDR3 as well. The chain joins TRBV6-1 to TRBJ2-3; D remains unclear. Germline V gene sequence: CDR1 MNHNS, CDR2 SASEGT. The CDR3 is 11 residues long. The V gene lost 2 bases and the J gene lost 6 bases, with 3 bases spanning the gap. The CDR3 region has the DNA TGTGCCAGCAGTGAACTGGATACGCAGTATTTT. This codes for CASSELDTQYF.

J is TRBJ1-2 and V is TRBV5-6; tentative D call: TRBD1 (6 bases). Germline V gene data show CDR1 as SGHDT and CDR2 as YYEEEE. The V gene lost 2 bases and the J gene lost 9 bases, with 14 bases spanning the gap. The CDR3 length is 13 residues. CDR3 sequence reads: CASSFPDRISYTF. The DNA of the CDR3 is TGTGCCAGCAGCTTTCCTGACAGGATAAGCTACACCTTC. Looking up the rest from reference TRBV5-6 and TRBJ1-2 gives the full variable domain: DAGVTQSPTHLIKTRGQQVTLRCSPKSGHDTVSWYQQALGQGPQFIFQYYEEEERQRGNFPDRFSGHQFPNYSSELNVNALLLGDSALYLCASSFPDRISYTFGSGTRLTVV.

The V call is TRBV6-1, the J call TRBJ2-7; 11 bases are shared with TRBD1. With 2 bases clipped from V and 0 bases from J, the junction kept 9 bases outside the gene matches. The CDR3 has 18 residues. From germline, CDR1 is MNHNS and CDR2 SASEGT. The chain's CDR3 is CASSEQTAGTGGSYEQYF. For the CDR3, the DNA is TGTGCCAGCAGTGAACAAACCGCCGGGACAGGGGGCTCCTACGAGCAGTACTTC.

The chain is built from TRBV5-1 and TRBJ2-1, with unresolved D. Trimming stripped 4 bases from V and 1 base from J, with 6 bases between. From germline, CDR1 is SGHRS and CDR2 YFSETQ. The CDR3 has 13 amino acids. The chain's CDR3 is CASSGESYNEQFF. The CDR3 bases are TGCGCCAGCAGCGGGGAATCCTACAATGAGCAGTTCTTC.

The chain recombines TRBV7-9 with TRBJ1-2, with TRBD1 identical over 8 bases. The junction had 6 bases not matched to a gene; V was cut back by 1 base and J by 8 bases. The CDR3 contains 14 residues. Looked up from germline, CDR1 is SEHNR and CDR2 is FQNEAQ (reference sequence). In nucleotides, the CDR3 is TGTGCCAGCAGCTTAGACAGGGGGGGTTACGGCTACACCTTC. Translated, it gives CASSLDRGGYGYTF.

The sample holds one count of this clone. This chain connects TRBV6-1 to TRBJ1-1; 7 bases fit TRBD1. V lost 6 bases and J lost 1; bases outside the gene matches: 2. CDR3 length equals 13 residues. Germline V gene lookup returns CDR1 MNHNS and CDR2 SASEGT. CDR3 DNA: TGTGCCAGCAGGGGACAGAGGAACACTGAAGCTTTCTTT. This encodes CASRGQRNTEAFF.

In this sample, this clone turned up once. V and J are TRBV11-1 and TRBJ2-1; 10 bases align to TRBD1. CDR1 and CDR2 (germline): SGHAT, FQDESV (reference sequence). The CDR3 sequence is 15 residues long. With V trimmed by 9 bases and J by 5 bases, 10 bases remained unmatched. CDR3 region: CASTPFGTGDNEQFF. DNA for the CDR3: TGTGCCAGTACTCCCTTCGGGACAGGGGACAATGAGCAGTTCTTC.

The genes are TRBV18 and TRBJ1-4; 8 bases map to TRBD1. Germline assignment: CDR1 KGHSH and CDR2 LQKENI. Trimming removed 0 bases from V and 5 bases from J; junction bases left unmatched: 2. The CDR3 spans 15 residues. Written as DNA, the CDR3 is TGTGCCAGCTCACCACCGACAGGGGAGAATGAAAAACTGTTTTTT. Amino acids: CASSPPTGENEKLFF.